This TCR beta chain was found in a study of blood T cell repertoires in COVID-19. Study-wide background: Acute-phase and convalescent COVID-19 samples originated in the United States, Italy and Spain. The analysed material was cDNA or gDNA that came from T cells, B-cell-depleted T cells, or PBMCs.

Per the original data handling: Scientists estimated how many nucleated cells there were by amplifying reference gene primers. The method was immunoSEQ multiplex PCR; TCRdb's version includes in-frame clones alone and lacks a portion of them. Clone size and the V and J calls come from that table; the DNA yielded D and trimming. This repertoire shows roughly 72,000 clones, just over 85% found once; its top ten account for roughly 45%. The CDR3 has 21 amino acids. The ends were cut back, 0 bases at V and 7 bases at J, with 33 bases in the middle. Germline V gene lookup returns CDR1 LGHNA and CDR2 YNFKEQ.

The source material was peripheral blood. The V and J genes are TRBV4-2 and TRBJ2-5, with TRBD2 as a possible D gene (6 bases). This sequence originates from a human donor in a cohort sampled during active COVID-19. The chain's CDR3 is CASSQDAPRGRRGDGEWTQYF. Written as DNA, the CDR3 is TGTGCCAGCAGCCAAGACGCCCCACGGGGGAGGCGCGGGGACGGCGAATGGACCCAGTACTTC.